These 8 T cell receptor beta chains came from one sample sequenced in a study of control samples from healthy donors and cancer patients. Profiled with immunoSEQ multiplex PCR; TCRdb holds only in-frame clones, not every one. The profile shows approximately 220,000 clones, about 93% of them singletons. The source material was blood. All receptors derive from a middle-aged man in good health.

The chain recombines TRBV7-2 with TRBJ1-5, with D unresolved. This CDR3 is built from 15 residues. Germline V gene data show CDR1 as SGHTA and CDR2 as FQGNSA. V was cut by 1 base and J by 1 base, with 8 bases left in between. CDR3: CASSLVLQSNQPQHF. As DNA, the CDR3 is TGTGCCAGCAGCTTAGTTCTTCAAAGCAATCAGCCCCAGCATTTT.

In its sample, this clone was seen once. The CDR3 nucleotides read TGTGCCACCAGCAGGAGGACAGCCAGCACAGATACGCAGTATTTT. Translating gives CATSRRTASTDTQYF. The V call is TRBV15, the J call TRBJ2-3; D is possibly TRBD1 (6 bases). The germline V and J ends were trimmed by 3 bases and 0 bases, with 10 bases remaining between them. Germline lookup yields CDR1 LNHNV and CDR2 YYDKDF (reference sequence). The CDR3 loop spans 15 amino acids. Filled out from reference TRBV15 and TRBJ2-3, the complete variable domain reads DAMVIQNPRYQVTQFGKPVTLSCSQTLNHNVMYWYQQKSSQAPKLLFHYYDKDFNNEADTPDNFQSRRPNTSFCFLDIRSPGLGDTAMYLCATSRRTASTDTQYFGPGTRLTVL.

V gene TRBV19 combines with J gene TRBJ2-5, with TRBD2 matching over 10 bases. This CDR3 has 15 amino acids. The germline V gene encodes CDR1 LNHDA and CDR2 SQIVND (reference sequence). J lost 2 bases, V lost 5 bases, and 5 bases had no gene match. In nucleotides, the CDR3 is TGTGCCAGTAGTGCGCGGACTAGCGGACAAGAGACCCAGTACTTC. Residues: CASSARTSGQETQYF.

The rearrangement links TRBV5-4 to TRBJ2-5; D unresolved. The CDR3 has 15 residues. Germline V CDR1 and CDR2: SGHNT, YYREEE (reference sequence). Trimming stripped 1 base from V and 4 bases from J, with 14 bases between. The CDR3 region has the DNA TGTGCCAGCAGCTTGAAGGACGCCCGTTTAGAGACCCAGTACTTC. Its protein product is CASSLKDARLETQYF.

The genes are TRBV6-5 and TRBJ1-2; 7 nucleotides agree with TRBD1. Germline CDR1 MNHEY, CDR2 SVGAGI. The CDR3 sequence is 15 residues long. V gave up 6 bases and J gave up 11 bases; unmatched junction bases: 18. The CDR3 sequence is CASRSVKTGELGYTF. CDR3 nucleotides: TGTGCCAGCAGATCAGTGAAAACAGGGGAGCTGGGGTACACCTTC.

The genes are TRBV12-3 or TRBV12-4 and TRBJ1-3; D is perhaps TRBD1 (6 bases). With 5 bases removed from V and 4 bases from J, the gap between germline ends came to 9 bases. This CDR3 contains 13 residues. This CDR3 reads CASSLQGGNTIYF. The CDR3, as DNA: TGTGCCAGCAGTCTCCAGGGGGGAAACACCATATATTTT.

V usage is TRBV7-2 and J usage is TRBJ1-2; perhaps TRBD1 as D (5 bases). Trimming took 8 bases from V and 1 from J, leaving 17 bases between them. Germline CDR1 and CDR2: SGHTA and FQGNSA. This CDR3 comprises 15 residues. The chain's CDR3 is CASFVGRAYNYGYTF. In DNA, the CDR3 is TGTGCCAGCTTCGTGGGCAGGGCCTATAACTATGGCTACACCTTC.

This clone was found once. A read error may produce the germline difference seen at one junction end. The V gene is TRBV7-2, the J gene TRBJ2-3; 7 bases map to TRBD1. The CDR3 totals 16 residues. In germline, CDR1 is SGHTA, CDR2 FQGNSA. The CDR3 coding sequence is TGTGCCAGCACCTTATTAGGGGGCGCGGGCACAGATACGCAGTATTTT. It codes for CASTLLGGAGTDTQYF.